The present T cell receptor (beta chain) was sequenced within a study of T cells after yellow fever vaccination. Study-wide results and limits: Most primary-vaccination clones reappeared after the booster (about 95% CD4, about 88% CD8).

This clonotype was observed a handful of times. Its antigen is undetermined. TCRdb redid the calling of the 5' RACE reads with MiXCR, one entry per CDR3 protein. Of about 630,000 distinct CDR3 sequences listed, approximately 13% are singletons. The CDR3 loop spans 14 amino acids. Germline loops: CDR1 SGHTA, CDR2 FQGNSA. V lost 7 bases to trimming and J lost 8 bases, with 18 bases between them. The chain is built from TRBV7-2 and TRBJ2-1, with a weak D call TRBD2 (6 bases). The source is a young man who received the YFV17D yellow fever vaccine. This specimen was PBMCs, taken on the day of the yellow fever booster vaccination. CDR3 protein: CASTISIGSDEQFF. DNA for the CDR3: TGTGCCAGCACCATTTCTATCGGGAGTGATGAGCAGTTCTTC.